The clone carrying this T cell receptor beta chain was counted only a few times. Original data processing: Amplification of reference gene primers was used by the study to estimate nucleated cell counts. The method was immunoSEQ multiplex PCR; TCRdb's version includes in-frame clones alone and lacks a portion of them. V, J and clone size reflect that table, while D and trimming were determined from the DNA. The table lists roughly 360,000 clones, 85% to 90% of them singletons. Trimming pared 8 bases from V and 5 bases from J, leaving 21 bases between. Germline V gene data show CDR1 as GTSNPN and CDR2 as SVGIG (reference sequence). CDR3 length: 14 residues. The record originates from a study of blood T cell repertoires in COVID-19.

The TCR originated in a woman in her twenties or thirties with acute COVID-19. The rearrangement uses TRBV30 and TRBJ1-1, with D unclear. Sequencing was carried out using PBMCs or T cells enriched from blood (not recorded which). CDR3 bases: TGTGCCGGGTATTTGGCGGGAGTGGTGACTGAAGCTTTCTTT. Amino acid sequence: CAGYLAGVVTEAFF.